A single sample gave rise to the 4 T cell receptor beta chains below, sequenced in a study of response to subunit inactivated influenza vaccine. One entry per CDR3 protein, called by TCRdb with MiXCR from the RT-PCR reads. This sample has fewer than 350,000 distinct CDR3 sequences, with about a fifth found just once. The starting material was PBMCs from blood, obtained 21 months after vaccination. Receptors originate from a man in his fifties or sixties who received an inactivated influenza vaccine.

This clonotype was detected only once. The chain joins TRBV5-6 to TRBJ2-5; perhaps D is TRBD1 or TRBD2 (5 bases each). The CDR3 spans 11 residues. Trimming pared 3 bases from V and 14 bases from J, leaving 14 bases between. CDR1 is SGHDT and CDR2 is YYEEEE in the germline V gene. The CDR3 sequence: CASSSGPNLYF. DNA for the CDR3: TGTGCCAGCAGCTCGGGACCAAATCTTTACTTC. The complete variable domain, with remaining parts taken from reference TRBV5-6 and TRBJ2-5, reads DAGVTQSPTHLIKTRGQQVTLRCSPKSGHDTVSWYQQALGQGPQFIFQYYEEEERQRGNFPDRFSGHQFPNYSSELNVNALLLGDSALYLCASSSGPNLYFGPGTRLLVL.

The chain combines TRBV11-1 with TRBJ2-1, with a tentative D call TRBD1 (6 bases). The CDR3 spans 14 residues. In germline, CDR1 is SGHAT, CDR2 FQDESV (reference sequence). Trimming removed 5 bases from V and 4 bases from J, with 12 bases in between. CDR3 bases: TGTGCCAGCAGCCGCGCGCAGGGGTACAATGAGCAGTTCTTC. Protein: CASSRAQGYNEQFF.

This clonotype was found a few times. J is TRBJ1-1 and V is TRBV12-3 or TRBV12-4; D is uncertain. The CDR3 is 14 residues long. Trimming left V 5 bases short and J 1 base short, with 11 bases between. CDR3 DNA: TGTGCCAGCAGTCCCGGTGGCCCGAACACTGAAGCTTTCTTT. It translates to CASSPGGPNTEAFF.

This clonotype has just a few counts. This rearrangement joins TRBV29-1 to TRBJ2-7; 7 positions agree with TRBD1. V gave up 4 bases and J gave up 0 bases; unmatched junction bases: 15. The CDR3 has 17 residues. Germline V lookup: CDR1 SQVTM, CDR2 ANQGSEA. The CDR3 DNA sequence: TGCAGCGTTGGCTGGGGGAAGCCGGGACAGAGCTCCTACGAGCAGTACTTC. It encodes CSVGWGKPGQSSYEQYF.